The entry below describes one T cell receptor (beta chain). Authors' analysis steps: How many nucleated cells were present was estimated from reference gene primer amplification. Clones were read by immunoSEQ multiplex PCR, and TCRdb kept only the in-frame ones, dropping some. D and trimming come from the DNA, and the V and J calls and clone size come from that table. This repertoire shows tens of thousands of clones, about 90% found once; its top ten account for 6.4%. CDR1 is LGHNA, CDR2 YNFKEQ, per germline. The ends lost 0 bases at V and 6 bases at J; junction bases unmatched: 12. This CDR3 is 19 amino acids long. These data come from a study of blood T cell repertoires in COVID-19. For the study at large: Donors in the United States, Italy and Spain gave samples during acute or convalescent COVID-19. T cells, B-cell-depleted T cells, or PBMCs supplied cDNA or gDNA.

J is TRBJ1-6 and V is TRBV4-2; 9 nucleotides align to TRBD1. The clonotype originates from a man aged 65 to 85 with active COVID-19. Input material: peripheral blood. The CDR3 DNA is TGTGCCAGCAGCCAAGATTATCGGACCGGGACAGGGTTTAATTCACCCCTCCACTTT. This translates into CASSQDYRTGTGFNSPLHF.